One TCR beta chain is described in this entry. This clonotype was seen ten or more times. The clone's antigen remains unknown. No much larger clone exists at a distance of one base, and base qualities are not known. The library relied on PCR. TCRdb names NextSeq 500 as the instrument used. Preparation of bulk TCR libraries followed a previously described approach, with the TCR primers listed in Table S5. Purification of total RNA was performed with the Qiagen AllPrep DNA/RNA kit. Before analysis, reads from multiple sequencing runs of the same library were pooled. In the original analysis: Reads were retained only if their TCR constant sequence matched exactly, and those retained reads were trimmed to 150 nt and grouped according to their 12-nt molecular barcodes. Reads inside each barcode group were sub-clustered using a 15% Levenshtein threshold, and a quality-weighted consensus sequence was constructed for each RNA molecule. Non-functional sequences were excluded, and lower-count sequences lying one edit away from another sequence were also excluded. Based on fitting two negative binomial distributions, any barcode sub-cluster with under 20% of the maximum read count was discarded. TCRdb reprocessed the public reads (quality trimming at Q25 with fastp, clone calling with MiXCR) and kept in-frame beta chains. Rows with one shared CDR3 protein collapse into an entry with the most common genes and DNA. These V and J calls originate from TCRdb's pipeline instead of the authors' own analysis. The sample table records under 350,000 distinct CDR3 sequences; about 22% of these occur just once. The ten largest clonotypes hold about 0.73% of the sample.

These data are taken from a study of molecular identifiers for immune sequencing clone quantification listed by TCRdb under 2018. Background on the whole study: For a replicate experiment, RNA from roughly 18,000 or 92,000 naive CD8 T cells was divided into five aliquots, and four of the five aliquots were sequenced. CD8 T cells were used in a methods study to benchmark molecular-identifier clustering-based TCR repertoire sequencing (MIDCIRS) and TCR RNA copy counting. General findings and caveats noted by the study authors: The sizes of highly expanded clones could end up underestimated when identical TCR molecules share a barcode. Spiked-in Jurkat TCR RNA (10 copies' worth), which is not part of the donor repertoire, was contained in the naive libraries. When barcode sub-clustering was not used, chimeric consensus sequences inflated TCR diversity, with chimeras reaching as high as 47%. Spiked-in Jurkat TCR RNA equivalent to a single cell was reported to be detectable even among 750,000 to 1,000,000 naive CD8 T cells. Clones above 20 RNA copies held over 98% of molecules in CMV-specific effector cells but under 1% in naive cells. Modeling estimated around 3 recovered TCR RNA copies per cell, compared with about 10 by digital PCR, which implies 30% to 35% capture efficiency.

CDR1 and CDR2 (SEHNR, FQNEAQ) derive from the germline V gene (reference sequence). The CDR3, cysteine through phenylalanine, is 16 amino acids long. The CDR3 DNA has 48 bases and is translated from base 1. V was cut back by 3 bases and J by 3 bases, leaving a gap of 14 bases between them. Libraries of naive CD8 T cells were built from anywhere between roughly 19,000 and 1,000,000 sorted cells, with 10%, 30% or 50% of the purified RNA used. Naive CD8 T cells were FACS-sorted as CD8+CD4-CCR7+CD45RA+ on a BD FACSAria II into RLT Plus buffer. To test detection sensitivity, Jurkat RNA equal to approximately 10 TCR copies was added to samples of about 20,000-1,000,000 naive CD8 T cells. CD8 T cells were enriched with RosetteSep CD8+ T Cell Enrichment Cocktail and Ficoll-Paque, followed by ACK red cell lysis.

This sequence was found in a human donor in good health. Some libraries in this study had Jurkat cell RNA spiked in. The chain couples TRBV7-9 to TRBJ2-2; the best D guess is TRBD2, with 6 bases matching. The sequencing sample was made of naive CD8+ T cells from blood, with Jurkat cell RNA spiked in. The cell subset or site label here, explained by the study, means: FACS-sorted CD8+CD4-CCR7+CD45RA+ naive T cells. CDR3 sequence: CASSFQGGVDTGELFF. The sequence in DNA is TGTGCCAGCAGCTTTCAGGGCGGGGTGGACACCGGGGAGCTGTTTTTT.